These 17 T cell receptor beta chains were sequenced from one sample in a study of spatial heterogeneity in lung cancer. Time point in this sample: sample taken at primary tumor resection. Each CDR3 protein is one row after TCRdb ran MiXCR on the 5' RACE reads. Of around 800 distinct CDR3 sequences listed, approximately 14% were seen once; the top ten hold about 17%. These receptors lack a known antigen. The study's findings and limits: Intratumoral expanded alpha and beta TCR counts were found to track tumor mutation counts.

The source was lung tumor tissue, collected at surgery. All receptors come from a male donor with early-stage non-small cell lung cancer.

This clonotype is medium-sized in the sample. Because the library targeted alpha chains, this beta chain is an off-target read whose size means little. The rearrangement joins TRBV7-2 to TRBJ2-3; D uncertain. V dropped 5 bases and J dropped 2 bases, with 11 bases sitting between them. The CDR3 length is 14 residues. From germline, CDR1 is SGHTA and CDR2 FQGNSA. CDR3: CASSPFVITDTQYF. The CDR3 DNA follows: TGTGCCAGCAGCCCTTTCGTTATCACAGATACGCAGTATTTT.

Details on this clonotype: With the library built for alpha chains, this beta chain is off target and its frequency is not meaningful. The chain uses TRBV29-1 and TRBJ2-5; TRBD1 matches 8 bases. This CDR3 comprises 13 residues. Germline assignment: CDR1 SQVTM and CDR2 ANQGSEA. V trimming: 4 bases; J trimming: 4 bases; junction bases outside the gene matches: 5. The CDR3 DNA is TGCAGCGTTGCGCCGGACAGGGCAGAGACCCAGTACTTC. It encodes CSVAPDRAETQYF.

By frequency in the sample, this clonotype is medium-sized. The library was designed around alpha chains, so this beta chain is a stray read whose abundance carries little weight. The chain employs TRBV5-6 and TRBJ2-3; TRBD2 is a possible D gene (5 bases). CDR1 and CDR2 (germline): SGHDT, YYEEEE. Between the trimmed V and J ends, which lost 3 bases and 7 bases, there was a span of 12 bases. This CDR3 spans 13 amino acids. The CDR3 nucleotides read TGTGCCAGCAGCTCAACCGGAGGAAATACGCAGTATTTT. Encoded protein: CASSSTGGNTQYF.

In this sample, this clonotype is large (0.1 to 1%). The library was designed around alpha chains, so this beta chain is a stray read whose abundance carries little weight. V is TRBV5-1 and J is TRBJ1-5; a possible D gene is TRBD1 (6 bases). Germline-derived CDR1 and CDR2 are SGHRS and YFSETQ. CDR3 length equals 13 residues. The V end was cut by 3 bases, the J end by 6 bases, with 10 bases between. The CDR3 loop reads CASSSGDGQPQHF. CDR3 nucleotide sequence: TGCGCCAGCAGCTCAGGGGATGGTCAGCCCCAGCATTTT.

This clonotype qualifies as large. Little can be read into the size of this beta chain, an off-target read in a library designed for alpha chains. The rearrangement uses TRBV19 and TRBJ2-7; TRBD1 matches at 8 bases. Germline V lookup: CDR1 LNHDA, CDR2 SQIVND (reference sequence). The CDR3 extends over 15 amino acids. V was clipped by 5 bases and J by 3 bases; unmatched bases: 9. This CDR3 reads CASSPSGTGGYEQYF. The CDR3 nucleotides read TGTGCCAGTAGTCCGTCGGGAACAGGGGGCTACGAGCAGTACTTC.

In this sample, this clonotype is medium-sized (0.01 to 0.1%). With the library built for alpha chains, this beta chain is off target and its frequency is not meaningful. The genes are TRBV5-1 and TRBJ1-6; possibly TRBD1 for D (5 bases). Germline loops: CDR1 SGHRS, CDR2 YFSETQ. CDR3 length equals 15 residues. V was trimmed by 3 bases and J by 7 bases, leaving 14 bases between them. DNA for the CDR3: TGCGCCAGCAGCTCCGGGACGCCGGCCAATTCACCCCTCCACTTT. This sequence encodes CASSSGTPANSPLHF.

Judged by abundance, this clonotype is large. This beta chain represents an off-target read in a library built for alpha chains; its size is of limited meaning. DNA of the CDR3: TGTGCCAGCAGCTTAGGTGGCTTAGCCAAAAACATTCAGTACTTC. This gives the protein CASSLGGLAKNIQYF. The rearrangement uses TRBV7-2 and TRBJ2-4; D not resolved. The V gene lost 1 base and the J gene lost 0 bases, with 7 bases spanning the gap. The CDR3 runs 15 residues. CDR1 and CDR2 from the germline V gene are SGHTA and FQGNSA.

This clonotype is medium-sized by share. In a library made to pick up alpha chains, this beta chain is a stray read with a size that means little. The chain has TRBV5-1 and TRBJ2-7, with TRBD2 matching over 7 bases. The CDR3 runs 14 residues. After removal of 0 bases from V and 13 bases from J, the junction contained 13 bases not matched to a gene. Germline V gives CDR1 SGHRS, CDR2 YFSETQ. CDR3 sequence (DNA): TGCGCCAGCAGCTTGGCGCCAGGAGCGGGATCCCAATACTTC. It specifies CASSLAPGAGSQYF.

Regarding this clonotype: The library was designed around alpha chains, so this beta chain is a stray read whose abundance carries little weight. The chain uses TRBV4-2 and TRBJ2-1; TRBD2 is a possible D gene (6 bases). Germline CDR1 reads LGHNA; CDR2 reads YNFKEQ. V was trimmed by 6 bases and J by 7 bases, leaving 13 bases between them. The CDR3 is made up of 13 amino acids. This CDR3 reads CASSSGKGNEQFF. DNA for the CDR3: TGTGCCAGCAGTAGCGGAAAAGGGAATGAGCAGTTCTTC.

This clonotype is large. This beta chain is a stray read from a library made for alpha chains; its abundance is not meaningful. This chain links TRBV4-3 with TRBJ1-2, with D possibly being TRBD1 (5 bases). With 0 bases removed from V and 8 bases from J, the gap between germline ends came to 10 bases. The germline V gene encodes CDR1 LGHNA and CDR2 YSLEER. CDR3 length equals 13 residues. As DNA, the CDR3 is TGCGCCAGCAGCCAAGATAGGGACGGAGGCTACACCTTC. It codes for CASSQDRDGGYTF.

Sample share makes this clonotype medium-sized. This beta chain appears as a stray read in a library generated for alpha chains; its size is not informative. The chain employs TRBV4-1 and TRBJ2-4; possible D gene TRBD1, 6 bases. CDR1 MGHRA and CDR2 YSYEKL come from the germline V gene. CDR3 length: 13 amino acids. Trimming took off 3 bases at V and 4 bases at J, with 7 bases between the two ends. The CDR3 sequence: CASSHGQKNIQYF. In DNA form, the CDR3 reads TGCGCCAGCAGCCACGGACAGAAAAACATTCAGTACTTC.

Notes on this clonotype: This beta chain is a stray read from a library made for alpha chains; its abundance is not meaningful. The V gene is TRBV10-3, the J gene TRBJ2-1; 8 nucleotides align to TRBD2. This CDR3 contains 16 residues. CDR1 ENHRY and CDR2 SYGVKD come from the germline V gene. V was clipped by 4 bases and J by 10 bases; unmatched bases: 15. CDR3 sequence (DNA): TGTGCCATCAGTGTCCCTTCGGGAGGGCTCTTCGGCGAGCAGTTCTTC. This translates into CAISVPSGGLFGEQFF.

This clonotype counts as large (0.1 to 1%). The library was built for alpha chains, so this beta chain is an off-target read and its size means little. CDR3 residues: CASSLAGEYGYTF. In nucleotides, the CDR3 is TGCGCCAGCAGCTTGGCAGGGGAATATGGCTACACCTTC. The J gene is TRBJ1-2, the V gene TRBV5-1, with D possibly TRBD1 on 6 matching bases. From germline, CDR1 is SGHRS and CDR2 YFSETQ. The CDR3 sequence is 13 residues long. V shed 0 bases and J shed 5 bases, with 8 bases lying between them.

By sample fraction, this clonotype is large. This beta chain was picked up by a library intended for alpha chains and is off target, so its count carries little meaning. The chain recombines TRBV15 with TRBJ2-7; 9 bases fit TRBD2. This CDR3 contains 15 residues. Germline V gene sequence: CDR1 LNHNV, CDR2 YYDKDF (reference sequence). CDR3 sequence reads: CALGLAGLMCYEQYF. CDR3 nucleotide sequence: TGTGCTTTAGGGCTAGCGGGGCTGATGTGCTACGAGCAGTACTTC.

This clonotype ranks as medium-sized. Since it is a stray read in a library aimed at alpha chains, this beta chain has a size that is not meaningful. V is TRBV20-1 and J is TRBJ2-7, with a weak D call TRBD1 (6 bases). The CDR3 sequence is 13 residues long. Germline V gene sequence: CDR1 DFQATT, CDR2 SNEGSKA (reference sequence). The germline V and J ends were trimmed by 5 bases and 2 bases, with 13 bases remaining between them. The CDR3 sequence: CSAATGNAYEQYF. CDR3 bases: TGCAGTGCTGCTACAGGGAATGCCTACGAGCAGTACTTC.

To note about this clonotype: This beta chain came through as a stray read in a library set up for alpha chains, and its size says little. The chain is built from TRBV7-2 and TRBJ1-1; 11 nucleotides match TRBD1. This CDR3 spans 18 amino acids. Germline values: CDR1 SGHTA, CDR2 FQGNSA. The V gene end was trimmed by 5 bases and the J gene end by 2 bases; junction bases not matched to a gene: 13. The CDR3 loop reads CASSTWTGGLDRNTEAFF. The CDR3 DNA reads as TGTGCCAGCAGCACCTGGACAGGGGGCTTGGACAGAAACACTGAAGCTTTCTTT.

This clonotype ranks as large. The library was designed around alpha chains, so this beta chain is a stray read whose abundance carries little weight. The chain carries TRBV7-9 and TRBJ2-7; 8 bases line up with TRBD1. The V gene end was trimmed by 4 bases and the J gene end by 5 bases; junction bases not matched to a gene: 10. Per the germline V gene, CDR1 is SEHNR and CDR2 is FQNEAQ (reference sequence). The CDR3 has 15 amino acids. CDR3 in amino acids: CASSSIRGRNDEQYF. As DNA, the CDR3 is TGTGCCAGCAGCTCGATCAGGGGGCGGAACGACGAGCAGTACTTC. Together with reference TRBV7-9 and TRBJ2-7, the CDR3 gives the full variable domain: DTGVSQNPRHKITKRGQNVTFRCDPISEHNRLYWYRQTLGQGPEFLTYFQNEAQLEKSRLLSDRFSAERPKGSFSTLEIQRTEQGDSAMYLCASSSIRGRNDEQYFGPGTRLTVT.